This T cell receptor (beta chain) was identified during a study of shared clonotypes between healthy human individuals. Regarding the study as a whole: Non-shared clonotypes had lower generation probabilities than clonotypes shared by all four sorted-subset donors. Generally, estimated richness proved larger in naive subsets than it did in memory subsets.

On this clone itself: The antigen is undetermined. The same CDR3 is also encoded by other DNA sequences in this sample.

The input for sorted-subset replicate PCRs was 150 to 200 ng DNA, tens of thousands of T cell genomes. Repertoires were generated with immunoSEQ multiplex PCR, while TCRdb's copy carries only in-frame clones and drops some. Here the sample spans approximately 1,500,000 clones, over 95% being singletons. The CDR3 contains 11 residues. Trimming pared 0 bases from V and 4 bases from J, leaving 3 bases between. The germline CDR1 and CDR2 sequences are GTSNPN and SVGIG (reference sequence). This receptor was taken from a young man in good health. The chain uses TRBV30 and TRBJ2-5, with D unclear. The sequencing input was naive CD4+ T cells sorted from blood. The subset was: CD45RA+ positively selected. This CDR3 is CAWSVLETQYF. In nucleotides, the CDR3 is TGTGCCTGGAGTGTACTAGAGACCCAGTACTTC.